There are a few counts of the clone carrying this TCR beta chain. Its antigen is unknown. The data originate from a study of vaccination and CD4 T cells after COVID-19. This CDR3 region has 14 residues. Germline V gives CDR1 MNHEY, CDR2 SVGEGT. Between the trimmed V and J ends, which lost 3 bases and 9 bases, there was a span of 12 bases. Sequencing of the DNA from cultured CD4+ T cells was carried out with the Oncomine TCR Beta short-read assay. MiXCR, applied by TCRdb to the PCR reads, yields one record per CDR3 protein. The sample lists tens of thousands of distinct CDR3 sequences, roughly two fifths occurring once. Treatment meaning: approximately 9-day PBMC culture with coronavirus spike peptide pools or control peptides (ViraFEST assay).

The genes are TRBV6-2 or TRBV6-3 and TRBJ1-6; possible D gene TRBD1, 6 bases. The receptor was derived from a human donor who had recovered from COVID-19. The source material was CD4+ T cells from blood, cultured in vitro. CDR3 protein: CASSYQVRGSPLHF. DNA for the CDR3: TGTGCCAGCAGTTATCAGGTCAGGGGTTCACCCCTCCACTTT.